Listed here are 29 T cell receptor beta chains from one sample, sequenced in a study of T cell responses to AZD1222 COVID-19 vaccine. Repertoires were generated with immunoSEQ multiplex PCR, while TCRdb's copy carries only in-frame clones and drops some. The table includes some 200,000 clones, more than 75% detected once. This sample comprised peripheral blood, obtained on day 0 of AZD1222 vaccination. The receptors come from an adult in good health.

This clone appeared a single time. This chain joins TRBV5-6 and TRBJ1-2; the D gene is possibly TRBD1 (5 bases). The germline V gene encodes CDR1 SGHDT and CDR2 YYEEEE. Trimming took 4 bases from V and 3 from J, leaving 13 bases between them. CDR3 length equals 14 residues. The CDR3 spells CASSPGGSHYGYTF. CDR3 nucleotides: TGTGCCAGCAGCCCGGGGGGGTCCCACTATGGCTACACCTTC.

The V and J genes are TRBV29-1 and TRBJ1-4; weak D call: TRBD1 (5 bases). The ends were cut back, 4 bases at V and 1 base at J, with 7 bases in the middle. CDR1 is SQVTM and CDR2 is ANQGSEA in the germline V gene. This CDR3 spans 13 amino acids. The CDR3 DNA reads as TGCAGCGTTGCTAGGGGAACTAATGAAAAACTGTTTTTT. It yields the protein CSVARGTNEKLFF.

This clone was seen a single time. The CDR3, as DNA: TGTGCCAGCAGCCCCCGGGGGGGAAGTAGCGGGGAGCTGTTTTTT. Protein: CASSPRGGSSGELFF. The gene calls are TRBV7-3 and TRBJ2-2; TRBD2 matches at 8 bases. The germline V gene has CDR1 SGHTA and CDR2 FQGTGA. The CDR3 is 15 residues long. With 5 bases clipped from V and 7 bases from J, the junction kept 9 bases outside the gene matches.

The J gene is TRBJ1-2, the V gene TRBV19, with D possibly TRBD1 on 6 matching bases. This CDR3 region has 14 residues. Germline V lookup: CDR1 LNHDA, CDR2 SQIVND (reference sequence). Trimming cost V 2 bases and J 4 bases, with 11 bases left between them. CDR3 protein: CASSITGIRYGYTF. CDR3 DNA: TGTGCCAGTAGTATAACAGGGATTCGCTATGGCTACACCTTC.

The chain is built from TRBV28 and TRBJ1-2; D gene unclear. V was clipped by 3 bases and J by 8 bases, with 7 bases between them. This CDR3 comprises 11 residues. The V gene's germline CDR1 is MDHEN and CDR2 SYDVKM. The CDR3 spells CASSFHRGYTF. The CDR3 DNA reads as TGTGCCAGCAGTTTCCATCGCGGCTACACCTTC.

In this sample, this clone turned up once. This chain connects TRBV21-1 to TRBJ2-5; no DNA check was done on the table's D call, TRBD2. TRBV21-1 is designated a pseudogene. The CDR3 loop spans 16 amino acids. The CDR3 reads CASSKVIRGARETQYF. The CDR3 bases are TGTGCCAGCAGCAAAGTAATTCGGGGGGCGCGGGAGACCCAGTACTTC.

The genes are TRBV6-5 and TRBJ2-5; D remains ambiguous. Looked up from germline, CDR1 is MNHEY and CDR2 is SVGAGI. The V and J ends lost 2 bases and 6 bases respectively, with 10 bases between them. This CDR3 has 13 amino acids. The CDR3 here is CASSYTTLQTQYF. For the CDR3, the DNA is TGTGCCAGCAGTTACACCACCCTCCAGACCCAGTACTTC.

Written as DNA, the CDR3 is TGTGCCAGCTCACCCACAGCTGGGGCCAACGTCCTGACTTTC. It codes for CASSPTAGANVLTF. V and J are TRBV18 and TRBJ2-6; no definite D call. V was cut by 3 bases and J by 2 bases, with 5 bases left in between. CDR3 size: 14 residues. CDR1 is KGHSH, CDR2 LQKENI, per germline.

This clone turned up a few times. The chain joins TRBV4-2 to TRBJ1-1; TRBD1 might be the D (5 bases). The CDR3 is 15 residues long. V lost 4 bases and J lost 7, with 19 bases in between. CDR1 and CDR2 from the germline V gene are LGHNA and YNFKEQ. The CDR3 DNA reads TGTGCCAGCAGCCCCCAGGCAGGGTTTACTGGTGAAGCTTTCTTT. This encodes CASSPQAGFTGEAFF.

The chain has TRBV3-1 (or the pseudogene TRBV3-2) and TRBJ1-3; D gene ambiguous. The CDR3 extends over 13 amino acids. Deletions cut 0 bases from V and 4 bases from J, with 4 bases between. Germline values: CDR1 LGHDT, CDR2 YNNKEL (reference sequence). Here the CDR3 DNA reads TGTGCCAGCAGCCAAGATCTGGGAAACACCATATATTTT. This translates into CASSQDLGNTIYF.

V gene TRBV19 combines with J gene TRBJ1-1; D is possibly TRBD1 (6 bases). The CDR3 runs to 15 residues. V dropped 6 bases and J dropped 4 bases, with 18 bases sitting between them. Germline values: CDR1 LNHDA, CDR2 SQIVND (reference sequence). The CDR3 bases are TGTGCCAGTAGCGAGACTGGGCAGGGGCCCACTGAAGCTTTCTTT. This sequence encodes CASSETGQGPTEAFF.

The V and J genes are TRBV5-1 and TRBJ1-6, with 7 bases fitting TRBD1. Germline V gene sequence: CDR1 SGHRS, CDR2 YFSETQ. J was trimmed by 6 bases and V by 2 bases; bases with no gene match: 5. The CDR3 contains 15 residues. The CDR3 loop is CASSFEGGPNSPLHF. Here the CDR3 DNA reads TGCGCCAGCAGCTTTGAAGGGGGCCCTAATTCACCCCTCCACTTT.

In DNA form, the CDR3 reads TGCGCCAGCAGCTTAATAGGGCAAAGCTCCTACAATGAGCAGTTCTTC. Translating it yields CASSLIGQSSYNEQFF. The chain employs TRBV5-1 and TRBJ2-1; D uncertain. From germline, CDR1 is SGHRS and CDR2 YFSETQ. Trimming left V 2 bases short and J 0 bases short, with 12 bases between. The CDR3 contains 16 residues.

The gene calls are TRBV19 and TRBJ1-2; D might be TRBD1 (5 bases). The length of the CDR3 is 15 residues. V was clipped by 4 bases and J by 4 bases, with 16 bases between them. CDR1 is LNHDA and CDR2 is SQIVND in the germline V gene (reference sequence). CDR3 loop: CASSTQQEPIYGYTF. The CDR3 DNA is TGTGCCAGTAGTACTCAACAGGAACCCATCTATGGCTACACCTTC.

The chain has TRBV5-1 and TRBJ2-7; 8 bases map to TRBD1. From germline, CDR1 is SGHRS and CDR2 YFSETQ. J lost 2 bases, V lost 4 bases, and 2 bases had no gene match. The CDR3 totals 13 residues. The CDR3 DNA is TGCGCCAGCAGCCTGGACAGGGCCTACGAGCAGTACTTC. Amino acids: CASSLDRAYEQYF. The full variable domain, in which reference TRBV5-1 and TRBJ2-7 provide the parts outside the CDR3, is KAGVTQTPRYLIKTRGQQVTLSCSPISGHRSVSWYQQTPGQGLQFLFEYFSETQRNKGNFPGRFSGRQFSNSRSEMNVSTLELGDSALYLCASSLDRAYEQYFGPGTRLTVT.

The V gene is TRBV27, the J gene TRBJ2-7, with a tentative D call TRBD2 (7 bases). Trimming removed 5 bases at V and 2 bases at J, with 13 bases between. This CDR3 comprises 14 residues. Germline CDR1 reads MNHEY; CDR2 reads SMNVEV (reference sequence). This chain's CDR3 is CASSHRGGPYEQYF. The CDR3 DNA follows: TGTGCCAGCAGTCATAGGGGGGGACCCTACGAGCAGTACTTC.

The chain links TRBV28 to TRBJ2-1, with a weak D call TRBD2 (6 bases). The CDR3 length is 15 residues. V gave up 10 bases and J gave up 0 bases, with 16 bases separating them. From germline, CDR1 is MDHEN and CDR2 SYDVKM. For the CDR3, the DNA is TGTGCCATCCGGGGAGGCGGAAGCTCCTACAATGAGCAGTTCTTC. It encodes CAIRGGGSSYNEQFF.

The V call is TRBV19, the J call TRBJ1-1, with D uncertain. This CDR3 spans 13 amino acids. Trimming pared 4 bases from V and 0 bases from J, leaving 6 bases between. In germline, CDR1 is LNHDA, CDR2 SQIVND (reference sequence). CDR3 in DNA: TGTGCCAGTAGTACGAGGATGAACACTGAAGCTTTCTTT. Translated: CASSTRMNTEAFF.

This clone was observed once. The V call is TRBV5-4, the J call TRBJ1-1, with D tentatively TRBD1 (5 bases). Trimming took off 2 bases at V and 11 bases at J, with 10 bases between the two ends. The germline V gene has CDR1 SGHNT and CDR2 YYREEE (reference sequence). The length of the CDR3 is 11 residues. DNA for the CDR3: TGTGCCAGCAGCTTCCAGGGTGACGCTTTCTTT. Protein sequence: CASSFQGDAFF.

The chain couples TRBV24-1 to TRBJ2-1; 10 bases map to TRBD2. Germline lookup yields CDR1 KGHDR and CDR2 SFDVKD. The CDR3 spans 17 residues. V shed 4 bases, J shed 3 bases, and the junction held 8 bases outside the gene matches. The CDR3 DNA follows: TGTGCCACCAGTGAGCGACGAACTAGCGGGGTCTACAATGAGCAGTTCTTC. Its protein is CATSERRTSGVYNEQFF.

This chain connects TRBV13 to TRBJ2-7; perhaps TRBD1 as D (6 bases). The CDR3 contains 14 residues. The germline CDR1 and CDR2 sequences are PRHDT and FYEKMQ (reference sequence). V was cut by 5 bases and J by 3 bases, with 14 bases left in between. The CDR3 DNA is TGTGCCAGCAGCCTTTACAGGGCCCACTACGAGCAGTACTTC. Amino acid sequence: CASSLYRAHYEQYF.

The gene calls are TRBV27 and TRBJ2-7, with TRBD2 matching over 13 bases. Per germline, CDR1 MNHEY and CDR2 SMNVEV (reference sequence). This CDR3 has 14 residues. V was clipped by 8 bases and J by 6 bases; unmatched bases: 7. The CDR3 is CASGGTSGVSEQYF. The CDR3 nucleotides read TGTGCCAGCGGGGGGACTAGCGGGGTTAGCGAGCAGTACTTC.

This clone was detected a few times. The J gene is TRBJ1-1, the V gene TRBV18; 8 nucleotides align to TRBD1. CDR1 KGHSH and CDR2 LQKENI come from the germline V gene. The CDR3 extends over 16 amino acids. With V trimmed by 2 bases and J by 2 bases, 7 bases remained unmatched. CDR3 coding DNA: TGTGCCAGCTCACCATCGCTGGACAGGGTCAACACTGAAGCTTTCTTT. Its translation is CASSPSLDRVNTEAFF. Together with reference TRBV18 and TRBJ1-1, the CDR3 gives the full variable domain: NAGVMQNPRHLVRRRGQEARLRCSPMKGHSHVYWYRQLPEEGLKFMVYLQKENIIDESGMPKERFSAEFPKEGPSILRIQQVVRGDSAAYFCASSPSLDRVNTEAFFGQGTRLTVV.

CDR3 coding DNA: TGTGCCATCAGTGAGTCCCTACAGGGGGCGTACGACTATGGCTACACCTTC. Its translation: CAISESLQGAYDYGYTF. This sequence joins TRBV10-3 and TRBJ1-2; 9 positions match TRBD1. The CDR3 is 17 residues long. Germline V gives CDR1 ENHRY, CDR2 SYGVKD. The trim removed 0 bases at V and 3 bases at J, leaving 8 bases unmatched.

This clone has just one count. The chain is built from TRBV18 and TRBJ2-7, with a possible D match to TRBD2 (5 bases). Trimming stripped 6 bases from V and 7 bases from J, with 19 bases between. From germline, CDR1 is KGHSH and CDR2 LQKENI. The CDR3 loop spans 14 amino acids. CDR3 region: CASSENNLRGEQYF. The CDR3 coding sequence is TGTGCCAGCTCCGAAAATAATCTGAGAGGGGAGCAGTACTTC.

J is TRBJ2-7 and V is TRBV11-2, with unresolved D. There are 15 residues in the CDR3. Trimming removed 3 bases from V and 1 base from J, with 13 bases in between. Per the germline V gene, CDR1 is SGHAT and CDR2 is FQNNGV. CDR3 loop: CASSFGFASSYEQYF. CDR3 sequence (DNA): TGTGCCAGCAGCTTCGGCTTTGCGTCATCCTACGAGCAGTACTTC.

The chain is built from TRBV4-1 and TRBJ1-2, with a weak D call TRBD1 (5 bases). CDR3 size: 14 residues. Germline lookup yields CDR1 MGHRA and CDR2 YSYEKL. With 4 bases removed from V and 4 bases from J, the gap between germline ends came to 13 bases. This CDR3 reads CASSRGQTGYGYTF. CDR3 nucleotides: TGCGCCAGCAGCCGCGGACAAACAGGCTATGGCTACACCTTC.

The V gene is TRBV7-3, the J gene TRBJ1-2; D ambiguous. The CDR3 totals 13 residues. The V gene's germline CDR1 is SGHTA and CDR2 FQGTGA. Trimming left V 0 bases short and J 8 bases short, with 10 bases between. The CDR3 is CASSLTGAIGYTF. In DNA form, the CDR3 reads TGTGCCAGCAGCTTAACAGGAGCGATAGGCTACACCTTC.

The count of this clone is one. The rearrangement joins TRBV4-2 to TRBJ1-1; no clear D gene. In germline, CDR1 is LGHNA, CDR2 YNFKEQ. Trimming pared 0 bases from V and 1 base from J, leaving 9 bases between. The CDR3 sequence is 15 residues long. The CDR3 region is CASSQENFGNTEAFF. CDR3 bases: TGTGCCAGCAGCCAAGAAAATTTTGGGAACACTGAAGCTTTCTTT.